This T cell receptor beta chain was found in a study of T cell clones after liver transplantation (dated by TCRdb to the late 2010s). The study in broad terms: The samples were obtained from ITN030ST, a randomized trial that attempted immunosuppression withdrawal within 2 years after liver transplantation. Donor-reactive T cell clones were identified by TCRbeta sequencing after a pre-transplant mixed lymphocyte reaction and then tracked in post-transplant blood. As an antigen-independent comparator for donor-reactive sequences, third party-reactive TCRbeta sequences were also identified from pre-transplant MLRs. Three of the eight recipients were HCV-positive; the others were transplanted for non-autoimmune, non-viral indications. Until randomization at 12-24 months post-transplant, subjects were given standard immunosuppression, with no induction therapy. Tolerance was defined as complete withdrawal of immunosuppression for at least one year without a rise in liver enzymes beyond twice the upper limit of normal. Blood samples were collected pre-transplant, pre-randomization before withdrawal, and post-randomization after either full withdrawal or failed withdrawal. The study cohort included 8 liver transplant recipients, of whom 3 were classified as tolerant and 5 as non-tolerant. The study at large found these results: In a couple of subjects, low numbers of available donor cells limited the measurable donor-reactive repertoire. When repertoire turnover was taken into account, detection of donor-reactive sequences was significantly reduced in 7 of 8 subjects for CD4 and in 8 of 8 subjects for CD8. Because no allograft tissue specimens were available, donor-reactive T cells may have migrated into the graft instead of being deleted. The conclusions were considered preliminary, being limited by small, heterogeneous patient numbers and non-standardized post-transplant time points. A significant post-transplant decrease in circulating donor-reactive CD4 TCRbeta sequences was observed in 5 of 8 subjects, irrespective of tolerance or HCV status. The decline in donor-reactive sequences exceeded the decline in third party-reactive sequences, suggesting partial antigen-specific deletion that was unrelated to withdrawal success.

Taken from cysteine to phenylalanine, the CDR3 has 18 residues. Only CDR3 DNA remains: 54 bases, in frame from the first base. CDR1 MNHEY and CDR2 SMNVEV are derived from the germline V gene (reference sequence). The germline ends are 18 bases apart after V is trimmed by 2 bases and J by 2 bases. Explained via the paper, the time point label denotes: pre-transplant. Unstimulated PBMCs, after thawing, were stained for CD3, CD4 and CD8 and then FACS-sorted into CD3+CD4+ and CD3+CD8+ populations. All 8 studied subjects were randomized to withdrawal of immunosuppression. The Qiagen DNeasy Blood and Tissue Kit was used to isolate genomic DNA. This clone has just one count. It lacks a known antigen. No per-base quality is available; no much larger clone lies one base away. Using immunoSEQ, frozen genomic DNA was subjected to high-throughput TCRbeta CDR3 sequencing, a process that included PCR amplification, mapping, bias correction and internal controls. The authors' analysis ran thus. Productive rearrangements were retained, and unique TCRbeta sequences were defined by the CDR3 nucleotide sequence together with the V and J gene. A sequence counted as donor-reactive only if the sequence showed at least 5-fold expansion in CFSE-low cells compared with unstimulated pre-transplant cells and had a frequency of at least 0.01%. Per-subject minimum frequency thresholds, based on the lowest-template unstimulated sample, ensured at least 90% detection power. Jensen-Shannon divergence between the top 1000 TCRbeta sequences after and before transplant was used to measure repertoire turnover. Two-sided Fisher's exact tests were used to test for changes in how often donor-reactive sequences were detected. TCRdb holds this immuneACCESS table with in-frame rearrangements only. Some clones are missing; in checked studies, unresolved V genes explain under half, and the rest has no known cause. That table supplies the V and J calls and clone size; D and trimming were determined from the DNA. The sample profile shows roughly 100,000 clones; approximately 85% of them were found once. Around 0.94% of the sample belongs to the ten largest clones.

Sequencing was performed on CD4+ T cells from blood, taken before liver transplant. The origin of this receptor is a human donor who received a liver transplant. The rearrangement combines TRBV27 with TRBJ1-4; possibly the D gene is TRBD1, per 6 matching bases. Read as DNA, the sequence is TGTGCCAGCAGTTTACTTTCTCGAGGACAGCACACTAATGAAAAACTGTTTTTT. Protein translation: CASSLLSRGQHTNEKLFF.